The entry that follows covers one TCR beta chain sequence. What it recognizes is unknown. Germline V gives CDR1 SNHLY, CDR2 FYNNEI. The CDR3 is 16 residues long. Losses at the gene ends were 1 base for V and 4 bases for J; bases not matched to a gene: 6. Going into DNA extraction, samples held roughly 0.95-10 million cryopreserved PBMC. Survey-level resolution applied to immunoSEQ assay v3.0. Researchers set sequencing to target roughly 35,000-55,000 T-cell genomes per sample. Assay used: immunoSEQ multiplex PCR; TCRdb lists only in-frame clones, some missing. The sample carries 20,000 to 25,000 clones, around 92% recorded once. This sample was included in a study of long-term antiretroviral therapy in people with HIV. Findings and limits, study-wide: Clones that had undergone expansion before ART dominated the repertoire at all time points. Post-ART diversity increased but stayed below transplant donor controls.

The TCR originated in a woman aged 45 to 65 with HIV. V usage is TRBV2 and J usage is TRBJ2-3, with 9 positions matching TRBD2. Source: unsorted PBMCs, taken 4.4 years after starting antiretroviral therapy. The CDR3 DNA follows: TGTGCCAGCAGTGAAGAGGCGGGGGGGCCCTCAGATACGCAGTATTTT. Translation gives CASSEEAGGPSDTQYF. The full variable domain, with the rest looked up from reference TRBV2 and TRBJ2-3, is EPEVTQTPSHQVTQMGQEVILRCVPISNHLYFYWYRQILGQKVEFLVSFYNNEISEKSEIFDDQFSVERPDGSNFTLKIRSTKLEDSAMYFCASSEEAGGPSDTQYFGPGTRLTVL.